One and the same sample provided the 2 T cell receptor beta chains below, sequenced in a study of T cell responses to AZD1222 COVID-19 vaccine. The assay was immunoSEQ multiplex PCR, and TCRdb's table has in-frame clones only and misses some. The sample has roughly 100,000 clones, around 89% seen once. The sequencing used peripheral blood, collected on day 0 of AZD1222 vaccination. The receptors were sampled from an adult in good health.

The chain carries TRBV5-5 and TRBJ2-3, with D maybe TRBD2 (5 bases). The V gene's germline CDR1 is SGHKS and CDR2 YYEKEE (reference sequence). The V gene lost 6 bases and the J gene lost 2 bases, with 19 bases spanning the gap. CDR3 size: 16 residues. The CDR3 nucleotides are TGTGCCAGCACCCTCGGGGTTAACATCAACACAGATACGCAGTATTTT. This sequence encodes CASTLGVNINTDTQYF.

The chain links TRBV9 to TRBJ1-6, with D tentatively TRBD1 (6 bases). Germline V gene sequence: CDR1 SGDLS, CDR2 YYNGEE. The germline V and J ends were trimmed by 0 bases and 14 bases, with 18 bases remaining between them. The CDR3 sequence is 15 residues long. The DNA of the CDR3 is TGTGCCAGCAGCGTAGGGACCGCAGGGGCTAGAGCCCTCCACTTT. This gives the protein CASSVGTAGARALHF.